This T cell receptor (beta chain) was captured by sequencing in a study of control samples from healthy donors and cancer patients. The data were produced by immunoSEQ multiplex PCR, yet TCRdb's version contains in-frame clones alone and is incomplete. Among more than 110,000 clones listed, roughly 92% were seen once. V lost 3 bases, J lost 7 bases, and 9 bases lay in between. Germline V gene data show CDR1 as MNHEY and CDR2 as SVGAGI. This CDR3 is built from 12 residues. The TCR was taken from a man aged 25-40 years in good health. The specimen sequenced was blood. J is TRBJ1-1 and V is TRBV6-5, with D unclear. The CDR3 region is CASSYQKGEAFF. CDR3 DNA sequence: TGTGCCAGCAGTTATCAGAAAGGTGAAGCTTTCTTT.